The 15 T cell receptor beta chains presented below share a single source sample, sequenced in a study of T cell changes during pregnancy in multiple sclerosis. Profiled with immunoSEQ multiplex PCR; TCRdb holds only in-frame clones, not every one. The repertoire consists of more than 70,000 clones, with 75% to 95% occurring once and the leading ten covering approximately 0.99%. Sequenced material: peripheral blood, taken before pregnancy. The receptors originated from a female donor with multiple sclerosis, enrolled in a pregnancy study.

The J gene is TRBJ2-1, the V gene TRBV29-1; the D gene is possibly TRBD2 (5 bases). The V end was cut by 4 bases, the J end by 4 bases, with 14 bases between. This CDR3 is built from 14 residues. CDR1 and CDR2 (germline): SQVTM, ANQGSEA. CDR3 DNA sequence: TGCAGCGTTGTATGGTGGGAGTGGTACAATGAGCAGTTCTTC. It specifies CSVVWWEWYNEQFF.

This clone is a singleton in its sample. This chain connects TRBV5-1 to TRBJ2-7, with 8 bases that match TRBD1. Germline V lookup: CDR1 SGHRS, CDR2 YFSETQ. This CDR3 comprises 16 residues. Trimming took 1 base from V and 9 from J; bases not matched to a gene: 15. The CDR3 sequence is CASSLSQTGAGNGQYF. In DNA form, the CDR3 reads TGCGCCAGCAGCTTGTCCCAGACAGGGGCGGGAAATGGGCAGTACTTC.

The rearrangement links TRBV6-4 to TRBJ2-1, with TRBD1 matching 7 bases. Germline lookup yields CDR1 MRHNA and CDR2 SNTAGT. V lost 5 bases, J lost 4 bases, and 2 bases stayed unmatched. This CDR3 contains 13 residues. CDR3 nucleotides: TGTGCCAGCAGTCCGACAGGGTACAATGAGCAGTTCTTC. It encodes CASSPTGYNEQFF.

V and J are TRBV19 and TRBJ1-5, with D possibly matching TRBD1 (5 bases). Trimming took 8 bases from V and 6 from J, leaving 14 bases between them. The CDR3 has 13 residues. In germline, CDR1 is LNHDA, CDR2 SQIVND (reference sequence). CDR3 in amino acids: CASGRERTQPQHF. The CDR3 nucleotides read TGTGCCAGTGGCAGGGAAAGGACTCAGCCCCAGCATTTT.

The CDR3 protein is CASSLGQGIYNEQFF. The CDR3, as DNA: TGTGCCAGCAGCTTAGGACAGGGGATATACAATGAGCAGTTCTTC. V and J are TRBV7-9 and TRBJ2-1; TRBD1 aligns across 8 bases. V was clipped by 1 base and J by 4 bases; unmatched bases: 3. The CDR3 has 15 amino acids. Germline V lookup: CDR1 SEHNR, CDR2 FQNEAQ (reference sequence).

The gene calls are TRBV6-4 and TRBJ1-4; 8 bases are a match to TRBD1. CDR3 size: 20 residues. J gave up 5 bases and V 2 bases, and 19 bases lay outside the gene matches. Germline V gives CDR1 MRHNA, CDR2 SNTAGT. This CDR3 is CASSDRVKRTGSRRNEKLFF. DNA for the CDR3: TGTGCCAGCAGTGACAGAGTTAAAAGGACAGGGTCACGACGGAATGAAAAACTGTTTTTT.

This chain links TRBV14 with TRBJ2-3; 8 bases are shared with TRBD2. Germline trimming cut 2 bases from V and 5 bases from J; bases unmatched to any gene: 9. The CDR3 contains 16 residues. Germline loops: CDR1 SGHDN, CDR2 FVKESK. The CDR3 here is CASSQRPGLAEDTQYF. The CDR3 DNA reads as TGTGCCAGCAGCCAACGGCCCGGACTAGCAGAAGATACGCAGTATTTT. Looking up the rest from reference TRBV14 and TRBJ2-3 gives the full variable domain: EAGVTQFPSHSVIEKGQTVTLRCDPISGHDNLYWYRRVMGKEIKFLLHFVKESKQDESGMPNNRFLAERTGGTYSTLKVQPAELEDSGVYFCASSQRPGLAEDTQYFGPGTRLTVL.

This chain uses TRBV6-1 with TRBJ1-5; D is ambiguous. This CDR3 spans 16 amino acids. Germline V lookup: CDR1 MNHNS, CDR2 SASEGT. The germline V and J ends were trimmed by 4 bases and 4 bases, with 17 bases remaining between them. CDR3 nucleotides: TGTGCCAGCAGTGCCTTCGGGTCAACATATAATCAGCCCCAGCATTTT. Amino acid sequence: CASSAFGSTYNQPQHF.

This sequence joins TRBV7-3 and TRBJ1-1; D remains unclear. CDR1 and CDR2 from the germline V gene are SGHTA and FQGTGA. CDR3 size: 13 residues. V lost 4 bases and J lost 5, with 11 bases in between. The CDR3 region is CASSSAGRTEAFF. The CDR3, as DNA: TGTGCCAGCAGCTCCGCGGGGAGAACTGAAGCTTTCTTT.

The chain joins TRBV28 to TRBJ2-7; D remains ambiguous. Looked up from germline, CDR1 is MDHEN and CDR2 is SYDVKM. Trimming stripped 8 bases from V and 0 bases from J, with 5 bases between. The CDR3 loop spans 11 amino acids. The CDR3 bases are TGTGCCAGCGGGCCCTCCTACGAGCAGTACTTC. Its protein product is CASGPSYEQYF.

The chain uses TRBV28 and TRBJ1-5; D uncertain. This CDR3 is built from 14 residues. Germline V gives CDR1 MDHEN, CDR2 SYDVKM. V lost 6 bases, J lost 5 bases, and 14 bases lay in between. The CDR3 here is CASSSLFGDQPQHF. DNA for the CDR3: TGTGCCAGCAGCTCTCTCTTTGGAGATCAGCCCCAGCATTTT. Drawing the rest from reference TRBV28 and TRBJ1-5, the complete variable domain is DVKVTQSSRYLVKRTGEKVFLECVQDMDHENMFWYRQDPGLGLRLIYFSYDVKMKEKGDIPEGYSVSREKKERFSLILESASTNQTSMYLCASSSLFGDQPQHFGDGTRLSIL.

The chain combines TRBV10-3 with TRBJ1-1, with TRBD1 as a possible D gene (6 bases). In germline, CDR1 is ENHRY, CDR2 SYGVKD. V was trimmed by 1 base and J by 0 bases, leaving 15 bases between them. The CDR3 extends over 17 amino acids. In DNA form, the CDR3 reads TGTGCCATCAGTGAGTTCGGCAGGGGTGCTATGAACACTGAAGCTTTCTTT. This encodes CAISEFGRGAMNTEAFF.

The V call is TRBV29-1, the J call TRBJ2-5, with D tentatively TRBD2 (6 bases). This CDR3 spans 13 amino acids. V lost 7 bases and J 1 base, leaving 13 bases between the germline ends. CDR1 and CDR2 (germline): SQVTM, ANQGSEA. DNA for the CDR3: TGCAGCGCCCAACCGGGAGTCCAAGAGACCCAGTACTTC. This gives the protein CSAQPGVQETQYF.

The CDR3 here is CASSLRGPGANVLTF. Here the CDR3 DNA reads TGTGCCAGCAGTTTACGCGGTCCTGGGGCCAACGTCCTGACTTTC. The chain joins TRBV27 to TRBJ2-6; no clear D. Trimming pared 2 bases from V and 2 bases from J, leaving 7 bases between. The CDR3 sequence is 15 residues long. Germline V gene sequence: CDR1 MNHEY, CDR2 SMNVEV (reference sequence).

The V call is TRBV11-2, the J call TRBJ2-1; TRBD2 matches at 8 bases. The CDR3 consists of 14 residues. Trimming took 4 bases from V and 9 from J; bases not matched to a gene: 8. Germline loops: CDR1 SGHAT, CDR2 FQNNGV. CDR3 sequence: CASSSPGLGPEQFF. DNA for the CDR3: TGTGCCAGCAGCTCCCCGGGACTAGGTCCTGAGCAGTTCTTC.